Listed below are T cell receptor beta chains from one sample, sequenced in a study of T cell responses to AZD1222 COVID-19 vaccine. Assay used: immunoSEQ multiplex PCR; TCRdb lists only in-frame clones, some missing. There are 150,000 to 200,000 clones in the sample; around nine tenths occur only once, and roughly 25% lies in the top ten. Sequenced material: peripheral blood, taken 28 days after the second AZD1222 dose. Receptors were obtained from an adult who received the AZD1222 COVID-19 vaccine. Both conserved end residues are part of each CDR3. The D gene is left open where the match is weak.

d_gene | j_gene | v_gene | CDR3nt | CDR3aa
TRBD2 | TRBJ2-3 | TRBV5-4 | TGTGCCAGCAGCTTGGCTGGGACTAGCGGGGGGACAGATACGCAGTATTTT | CASSLAGTSGGTDTQYF
TRBD1 | TRBJ1-4 | TRBV3-1/TRBV3-2 | TGTGCCAGCAGCCAAAGGGACAGGGCGAGGGGACTGTTTTTT | CASSQRDRARGLFF
NA | TRBJ1-1 | TRBV14 | TGTGCCAGCAGCCAAGATTGGGGGCGCGGCACTGAAGCTTTCTTT | CASSQDWGRGTEAFF
NA | TRBJ1-5 | TRBV12-3/TRBV12-4 | TGTGCCAGCAGTCTCCAGGGTGGACAGCCCCAGCATTTT | CASSLQGGQPQHF
NA | TRBJ1-1 | TRBV15 | TGTGCCACCAGCCAGTTCGGGGGAGCTGAAGCTTTCTTT | CATSQFGGAEAFF
TRBD2 | TRBJ2-3 | TRBV5-4 | TGTGCCAGCTTCAGAGGGAGCGGGAGAGTCCCAGATACGCAGTATTTT | CASFRGSGRVPDTQYF
TRBD2 | TRBJ2-1 | TRBV11-2 | TGTGCCAGCAGCTTCACTAGCGAGAGCTCCTACAATGAGCAGTTCTTC | CASSFTSESSYNEQFF
NA | TRBJ1-4 | TRBV19 | TGTGCCAGTAGTATAGTAAAGGAGGGGAAGGAAAAACTGTTTTTT | CASSIVKEGKEKLFF
TRBD1 | TRBJ2-7 | TRBV29-1 | TGCAGCGTTGAAGTTCTTTCCGGGACAGGGGCGGGGGAGCAGTACTTC | CSVEVLSGTGAGEQYF
NA | TRBJ1-5 | TRBV28 | TGTGCCAGCAGCCTCGGGCCCCGTGGGCAGCCCCAGCATTTT | CASSLGPRGQPQHF
TRBD2 | TRBJ2-1 | TRBV6-1 | TGTGCCAGCAGTGAATGGGCTAGCGGACTATACAATGAGCAGTTCTTC | CASSEWASGLYNEQFF
NA | TRBJ2-7 | TRBV28 | TGTGCCAGCATCTCTACGGTGAGCTCCTACGAGCAGTACTTC | CASISTVSSYEQYF
NA | TRBJ2-7 | TRBV6-5 | TGTGCCAGCAGTTTGGATAGAGTACTATACGAGCAGTACTTC | CASSLDRVLYEQYF
TRBD2 | TRBJ2-4 | TRBV7-9 | TGTGCCAGCAGCTTAGGACTAGCGGGAGGGCCTTCCTCCAAAAACATTCAGTACTTC | CASSLGLAGGPSSKNIQYF